This note documents a single TCR beta chain sequence. Sequencing used immunoSEQ multiplex PCR; TCRdb keeps in-frame clones, though not all of them. In the table there are roughly 89,000 clones, about 86% of which are singletons. This sample is part of a study of OX40 agonist ivuxolimab in advanced cancers. Germline CDR1 is LNHDA and CDR2 is SQIVND (reference sequence). Trimming stripped 2 bases from V and 0 bases from J, with 10 bases between. The CDR3 extends over 15 amino acids. The material was CD4+ or CD8+ T cells sorted from blood, obtained in a trial of the OX40 agonist ivuxolimab. The clonotype was recovered from an adult with an advanced solid tumor such as melanoma, head and neck, liver or kidney cancer. The chain carries TRBV19 and TRBJ1-2, with D unresolved. CDR3 region: CASSIRGRANYGYTF. The CDR3 nucleotides read TGTGCCAGTAGTATAAGAGGCAGAGCTAACTATGGCTACACCTTC.